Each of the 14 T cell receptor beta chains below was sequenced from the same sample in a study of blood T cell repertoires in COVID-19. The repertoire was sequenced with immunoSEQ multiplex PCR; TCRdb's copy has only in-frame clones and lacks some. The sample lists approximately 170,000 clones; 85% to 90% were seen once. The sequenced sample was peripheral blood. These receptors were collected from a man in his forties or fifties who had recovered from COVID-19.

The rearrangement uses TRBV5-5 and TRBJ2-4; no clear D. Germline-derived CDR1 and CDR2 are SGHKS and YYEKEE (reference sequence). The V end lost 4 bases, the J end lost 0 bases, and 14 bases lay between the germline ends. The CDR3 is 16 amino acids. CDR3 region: CASSPDFPLAKNIQYF. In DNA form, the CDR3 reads TGTGCCAGCAGCCCCGACTTTCCCTTAGCCAAAAACATTCAGTACTTC. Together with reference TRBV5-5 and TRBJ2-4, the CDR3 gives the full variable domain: DAGVTQSPTHLIKTRGQQVTLRCSPISGHKSVSWYQQVLGQGPQFIFQYYEKEERGRGNFPDRFSARQFPNYSSELNVNALLLGDSALYLCASSPDFPLAKNIQYFGAGTRLSVL.

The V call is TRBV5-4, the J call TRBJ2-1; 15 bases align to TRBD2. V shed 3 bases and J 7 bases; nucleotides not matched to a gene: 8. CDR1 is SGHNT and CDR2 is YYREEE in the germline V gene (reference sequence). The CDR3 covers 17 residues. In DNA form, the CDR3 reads TGTGCCAGCAGCTCCGGACTAGCGGGGGGGCTTGGAAATGAGCAGTTCTTC. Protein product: CASSSGLAGGLGNEQFF.

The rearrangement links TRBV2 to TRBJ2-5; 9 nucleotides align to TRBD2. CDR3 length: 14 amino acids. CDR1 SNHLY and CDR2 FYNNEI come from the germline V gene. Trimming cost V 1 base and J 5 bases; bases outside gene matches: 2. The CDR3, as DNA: TGTGCCAGCAGTGAAGGGACTAGCGCCGAGACCCAGTACTTC. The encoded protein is CASSEGTSAETQYF.

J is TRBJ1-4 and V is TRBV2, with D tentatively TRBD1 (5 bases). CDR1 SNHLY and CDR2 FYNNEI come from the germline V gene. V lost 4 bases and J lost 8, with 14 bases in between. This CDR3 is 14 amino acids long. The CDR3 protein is CASSVTREGEKLFF. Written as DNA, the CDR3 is TGTGCCAGCAGTGTAACCAGGGAGGGGGAAAAACTGTTTTTT.

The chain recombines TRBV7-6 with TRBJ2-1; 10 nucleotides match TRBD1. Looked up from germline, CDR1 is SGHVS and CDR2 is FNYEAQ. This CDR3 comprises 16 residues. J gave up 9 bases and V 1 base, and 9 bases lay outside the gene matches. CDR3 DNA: TGTGCCAGCAGCTTAGGACAGGGGGCGGTTTTTAGTGAGCAGTTCTTC. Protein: CASSLGQGAVFSEQFF.

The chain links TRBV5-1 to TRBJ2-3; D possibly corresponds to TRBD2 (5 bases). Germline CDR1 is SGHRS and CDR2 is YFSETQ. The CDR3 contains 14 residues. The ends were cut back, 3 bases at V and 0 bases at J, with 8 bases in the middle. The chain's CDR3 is CASSSRTSTDTQYF. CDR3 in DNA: TGCGCCAGCAGCTCTAGGACTAGCACAGATACGCAGTATTTT.

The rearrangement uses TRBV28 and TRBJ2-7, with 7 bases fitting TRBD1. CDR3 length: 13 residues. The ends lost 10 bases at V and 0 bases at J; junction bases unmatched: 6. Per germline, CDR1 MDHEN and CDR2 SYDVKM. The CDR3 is CATNPGGSYEQYF. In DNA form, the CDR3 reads TGTGCCACGAATCCAGGGGGCTCCTACGAGCAGTACTTC.

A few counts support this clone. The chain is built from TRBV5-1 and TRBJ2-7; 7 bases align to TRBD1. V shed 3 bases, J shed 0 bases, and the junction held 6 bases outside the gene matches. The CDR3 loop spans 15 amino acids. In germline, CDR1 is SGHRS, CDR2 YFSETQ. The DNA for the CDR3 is TGCGCCAGCAGCTCGGGACAGTCGAGCTCCTACGAGCAGTACTTC. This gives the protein CASSSGQSSSYEQYF.

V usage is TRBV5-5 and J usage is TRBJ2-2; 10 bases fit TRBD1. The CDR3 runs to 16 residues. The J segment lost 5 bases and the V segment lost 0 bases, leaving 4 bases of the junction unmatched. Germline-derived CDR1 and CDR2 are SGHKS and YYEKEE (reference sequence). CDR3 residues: CASSLGDRGRTGELFF. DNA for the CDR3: TGTGCCAGCAGCTTGGGTGACAGGGGGCGGACCGGGGAGCTGTTTTTT.

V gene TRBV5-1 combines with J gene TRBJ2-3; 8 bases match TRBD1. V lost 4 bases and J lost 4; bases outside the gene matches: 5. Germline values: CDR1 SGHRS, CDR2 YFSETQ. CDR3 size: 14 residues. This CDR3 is CASSGQGYADTQYF. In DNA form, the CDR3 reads TGCGCCAGCAGCGGACAGGGTTACGCAGATACGCAGTATTTT. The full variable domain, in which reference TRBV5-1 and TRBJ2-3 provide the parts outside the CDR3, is KAGVTQTPRYLIKTRGQQVTLSCSPISGHRSVSWYQQTPGQGLQFLFEYFSETQRNKGNFPGRFSGRQFSNSRSEMNVSTLELGDSALYLCASSGQGYADTQYFGPGTRLTVL.

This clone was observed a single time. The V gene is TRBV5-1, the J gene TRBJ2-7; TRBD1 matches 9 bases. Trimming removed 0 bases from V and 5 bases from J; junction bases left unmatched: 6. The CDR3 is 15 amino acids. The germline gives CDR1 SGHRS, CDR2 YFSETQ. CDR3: CASSLGGTGFDEQYF. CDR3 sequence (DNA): TGCGCCAGCAGCTTGGGAGGGACAGGGTTCGACGAGCAGTACTTC.

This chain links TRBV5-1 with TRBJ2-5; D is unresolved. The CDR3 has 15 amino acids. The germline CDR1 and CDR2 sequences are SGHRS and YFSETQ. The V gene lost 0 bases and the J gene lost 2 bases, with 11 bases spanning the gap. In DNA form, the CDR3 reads TGCGCCAGCAGCTTGGATGGGCACCCACAAGAGACCCAGTACTTC. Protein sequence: CASSLDGHPQETQYF.

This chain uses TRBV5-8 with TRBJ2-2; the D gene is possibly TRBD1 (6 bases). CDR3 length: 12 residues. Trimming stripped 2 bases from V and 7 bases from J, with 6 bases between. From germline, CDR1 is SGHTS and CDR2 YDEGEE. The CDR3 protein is CASSLQGGELFF. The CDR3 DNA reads TGTGCCAGCAGCTTACAGGGCGGGGAGCTGTTTTTT.

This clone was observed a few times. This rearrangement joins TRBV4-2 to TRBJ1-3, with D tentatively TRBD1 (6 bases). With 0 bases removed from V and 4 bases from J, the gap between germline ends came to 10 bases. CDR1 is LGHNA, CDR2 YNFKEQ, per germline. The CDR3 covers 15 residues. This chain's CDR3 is CASSQDRTEGNTIYF. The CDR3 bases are TGTGCCAGCAGCCAAGATAGGACAGAAGGAAACACCATATATTTT.